The clone carrying this T cell receptor beta chain occurred many times. This entry belongs to a study of T cells in Graves' hyperthyroidism and ophthalmopathy. Amplified regions were TCR beta CDR3 sequences from RNA transcripts. Carried out on the TCR CDR3, a first-round RT-PCR used the HTBI primer set. TCRdb recomputed calls from the multiplex PCR reads with MiXCR, one row per CDR3 protein. This sample has over 700,000 distinct CDR3 sequences, with approximately 18% found just once. Germline lookup yields CDR1 DFQATT and CDR2 SNEGSKA (reference sequence). The CDR3 sequence is 13 residues long. The trim removed 6 bases at V and 3 bases at J, leaving 5 bases unmatched.

The sample was blood. The sequence came from a woman aged 50 to 65 with Graves' hyperthyroidism that later progressed to Graves' ophthalmopathy. The gene calls are TRBV20-1 and TRBJ1-1; 9 nucleotides agree with TRBD1. For the CDR3, the DNA is TGCAGTGCCCCGGGACAGGGTGACACTGAAGCTTTCTTT. Its translation: CSAPGQGDTEAFF.